Following are 26 T cell receptor beta chains from one sample sequenced in a study of T-cell memory formation after mild COVID-19. TCRdb independently ran MiXCR on the 5' RACE reads; one entry per CDR3 protein. The data hold roughly 450,000 distinct CDR3 sequences, with about 20% observed a single time. Sequenced: PBMCs or a T cell subset sorted from them (not recorded which). These receptors came from an adult woman who had mild COVID-19 (a few samples of this study predate the infection). Cell type and time point are not known.

This clonotype was observed a handful of times. The V and J genes are TRBV19 and TRBJ2-3; D might be TRBD2 (6 bases). Trimming shortened V by 3 bases and J by 1 base, and 14 bases separated the two germline ends. In germline, CDR1 is LNHDA, CDR2 SQIVND (reference sequence). The CDR3 has 16 amino acids. The CDR3 DNA reads TGTGCCAGTAGTATGCGCGGAGCGGGCCGCACAGATACGCAGTATTTT. It encodes CASSMRGAGRTDTQYF.

This clonotype was found a few times. The chain couples TRBV7-9 to TRBJ1-2, with 8 nucleotides matching TRBD1. The CDR3 length is 14 residues. V lost 6 bases to trimming and J lost 2 bases; unmatched junction nucleotides: 5. Germline assignment: CDR1 SEHNR and CDR2 FQNEAQ (reference sequence). The CDR3 nucleotides are TGTGCCAGCAGGAGGACAGGGCCAAACTATGGCTACACCTTC. As protein: CASRRTGPNYGYTF.

This clonotype was seen at least ten times. This rearrangement joins TRBV5-1 to TRBJ2-2; D ambiguous. The V end was cut by 5 bases, the J end by 2 bases, with 13 bases between. Germline CDR1 SGHRS, CDR2 YFSETQ. The CDR3 spans 15 residues. The CDR3 coding sequence is TGCGCCAGCAGAGTTTCCATTACTAACACCGGGGAGCTGTTTTTT. Translating gives CASRVSITNTGELFF.

This clonotype was seen a few times. This chain connects TRBV30 to TRBJ2-1, with a tentative D call TRBD1 (6 bases). Germline CDR1 and CDR2: GTSNPN and SVGIG (reference sequence). The CDR3 length is 15 residues. V shed 4 bases and J shed 2 bases, with 15 bases lying between them. In DNA form, the CDR3 reads TGTGCCTGGAATACAGGGAAACGGACCTACAATGAGCAGTTCTTC. This codes for CAWNTGKRTYNEQFF.

This clonotype was seen a few times. This chain uses TRBV2 with TRBJ1-1, with unresolved D. Germline CDR1 and CDR2: SNHLY and FYNNEI. V was clipped by 6 bases and J by 6 bases, with 11 bases between them. The CDR3 contains 12 residues. CDR3 DNA: TGTGCCAGCAGCGAGCAAGGGCCTGAAGCTTTCTTT. This codes for CASSEQGPEAFF.

The rearrangement links TRBV19 to TRBJ1-1, with 8 bases lining up with TRBD1. CDR1 and CDR2 (germline): LNHDA, SQIVND (reference sequence). Trimming took 8 bases from V and 3 from J; bases not matched to a gene: 11. This CDR3 is 15 amino acids long. The DNA of the CDR3 is TGTGCCAGTGGCCTCTCAGGACAGGGTTACACTGAAGCTTTCTTT. It yields the protein CASGLSGQGYTEAFF.

The V call is TRBV20-1, the J call TRBJ2-7; 8 nucleotides line up with TRBD2. The germline V gene has CDR1 DFQATT and CDR2 SNEGSKA (reference sequence). V was pared by 1 base and J by 2 bases, with 7 bases of the junction left unmatched. The CDR3 runs to 15 residues. The chain's CDR3 is CSARAPTSAPYEQYF. The CDR3 DNA reads TGCAGTGCTAGAGCGCCGACTAGCGCTCCCTACGAGCAGTACTTC.

This clonotype has only a few counts. This chain links TRBV25-1 with TRBJ1-5, with D possibly being TRBD1 (5 bases). Trimming stripped 4 bases from V and 7 bases from J, with 20 bases between. Germline V gives CDR1 MGHDK, CDR2 SYGVNS. CDR3 length: 16 residues. CDR3 sequence: CASSGHGQGRGQPQHF. The CDR3, as DNA: TGTGCCAGCAGTGGACATGGGCAGGGACGGGGACAGCCCCAGCATTTT.

The chain has TRBV12-3 or TRBV12-4 and TRBJ1-2; TRBD1 agrees at 11 bases. The V segment lost 6 bases and the J segment 4 bases; nucleotides outside the gene matches: 4. The CDR3 contains 14 residues. The CDR3 DNA follows: TGTGCCAGCAGACCGGACAGGGGGCCCTATGGCTACACCTTC. This translates into CASRPDRGPYGYTF.

This clonotype occurred a few times. V and J are TRBV12-3 or TRBV12-4 and TRBJ2-2; D is perhaps TRBD1 or TRBD2 (6 bases each). Trimming took off 6 bases at V and 7 bases at J, with 12 bases between the two ends. The CDR3 spans 13 residues. In nucleotides, the CDR3 is TGTGCCAGCAGCGAGGGGGGAGTCGGGGAGCTGTTTTTT. Protein sequence: CASSEGGVGELFF.

This clonotype came up a few times. This rearrangement joins TRBV7-9 to TRBJ2-5; 7 bases agree with TRBD1. Trimming cost V 6 bases and J 2 bases; bases outside gene matches: 6. In germline, CDR1 is SEHNR, CDR2 FQNEAQ (reference sequence). CDR3 length: 14 amino acids. Here the CDR3 reads CASRTQGVQETQYF. CDR3 nucleotides: TGTGCCAGCAGGACGCAGGGGGTACAAGAGACCCAGTACTTC.

V and J are TRBV5-1 and TRBJ2-4; D is possibly TRBD2 (7 bases). The CDR3 has 14 amino acids. Germline loops: CDR1 SGHRS, CDR2 YFSETQ. V was cut by 2 bases and J by 8 bases, with 14 bases left in between. The CDR3 region is CASSFRGAEDIQYF. Here the CDR3 DNA reads TGCGCCAGCAGCTTTCGGGGGGCGGAGGACATTCAGTACTTC.

The chain carries TRBV15 and TRBJ2-5; a weak D match, TRBD2 (5 bases). V shed 1 base and J shed 2 bases, with 8 bases lying between them. CDR1 and CDR2 from the germline V gene are LNHNV and YYDKDF (reference sequence). This CDR3 has 14 residues. CDR3 DNA sequence: TGTGCCACCAGCAGAGCGGGGTTACAAGAGACCCAGTACTTC. The encoded protein is CATSRAGLQETQYF.

This clonotype was observed a few times. The chain combines TRBV29-1 with TRBJ2-7; D tentatively fits TRBD1 or TRBD2 (5 bases each). The CDR3 extends over 11 amino acids. The germline CDR1 and CDR2 sequences are SQVTM and ANQGSEA. The V gene lost 6 bases and the J gene lost 5 bases, with 11 bases spanning the gap. CDR3 sequence: CSVGDGDEQYF. The CDR3, as DNA: TGCAGCGTAGGGGACGGAGACGAGCAGTACTTC.

This clonotype was seen more than once but under ten times. The rearrangement uses TRBV12-3 or TRBV12-4 and TRBJ2-7; TRBD1 agrees at 8 bases. V lost 5 bases and J lost 6; bases outside the gene matches: 9. This CDR3 is 14 amino acids long. CDR3 DNA: TGTGCCAGCAGTCCTCAGGGGGCGCTCACCGAGCAGTACTTC. Translation gives CASSPQGALTEQYF.

This clonotype has a handful of counts. The V gene is TRBV18, the J gene TRBJ2-1, with 9 nucleotides matching TRBD1. J gave up 4 bases and V 4 bases, and 11 bases lay outside the gene matches. CDR1 is KGHSH and CDR2 is LQKENI in the germline V gene. The CDR3 runs to 17 residues. The CDR3 spells CASSHEAGTGIYNEQFF. The CDR3 nucleotides read TGTGCCAGCTCACACGAGGCCGGGACAGGGATATACAATGAGCAGTTCTTC.

The chain employs TRBV18 and TRBJ1-2; 8 bases line up with TRBD1. This CDR3 has 19 residues. The ends lost 4 bases at V and 4 bases at J; junction bases unmatched: 20. CDR1 and CDR2 (germline): KGHSH, LQKENI. The CDR3 spells CASSLLPDREAVLFYGYTF. For the CDR3, the DNA is TGTGCCAGCTCACTCCTCCCGGACAGGGAAGCAGTCCTTTTCTATGGCTACACCTTC.

This clonotype was seen at least ten times. The rearrangement joins TRBV7-6 to TRBJ1-4, with D hard to call. Germline V gene data show CDR1 as SGHVS and CDR2 as FNYEAQ. The CDR3 loop spans 13 amino acids. With 3 bases removed from V and 1 base from J, the gap between germline ends came to 3 bases. CDR3 nucleotide sequence: TGTGCCAGCAGCTTGCGAACTAATGAAAAACTGTTTTTT. Translation: CASSLRTNEKLFF. Full variable domain (rest looked up from reference TRBV7-6 and TRBJ1-4): GAGVSQSPRYKVTKRGQDVALRCDPISGHVSLYWYRQALGQGPEFLTYFNYEAQQDKSGLPNDRFSAERPEGSISTLTIQRTEQRDSAMYRCASSLRTNEKLFFGSGTQLSVL.

The chain links TRBV15 to TRBJ2-7; D assignment may be TRBD1 or TRBD2 (5 bases each). The CDR3 totals 14 residues. V was clipped by 4 bases and J by 3 bases, with 13 bases between them. Germline-derived CDR1 and CDR2 are LNHNV and YYDKDF (reference sequence). CDR3 in amino acids: CATSTWGRNYEQYF. The CDR3 region has the DNA TGTGCCACCAGCACATGGGGACGGAACTACGAGCAGTACTTC.

This clonotype turned up a few times. The chain has TRBV7-9 and TRBJ2-7; TRBD1 agrees at 7 bases. V lost 5 bases to trimming and J lost 4 bases; unmatched junction nucleotides: 14. Germline values: CDR1 SEHNR, CDR2 FQNEAQ (reference sequence). The CDR3 is made up of 16 amino acids. CDR3 nucleotides: TGTGCCAGCAGCGCAACCGGGACAGAAGGCTTATACGAGCAGTACTTC. It encodes CASSATGTEGLYEQYF.

The chain joins TRBV7-2 to TRBJ2-1; D is ambiguous. Trimming stripped 1 base from V and 4 bases from J, with 11 bases between. The CDR3 runs to 15 residues. CDR1 is SGHTA, CDR2 FQGNSA, per germline. The CDR3 region is CASSLEVADYNEQFF. The CDR3 nucleotides are TGTGCCAGCAGCTTAGAGGTGGCGGATTACAATGAGCAGTTCTTC. The variable domain in full, completed from reference TRBV7-2 and TRBJ2-1, reads GAGVSQSPSNKVTEKGKDVELRCDPISGHTALYWYRQSLGQGLEFLIYFQGNSAPDKSGLPSDRFSAERTGGSVSTLTIQRTQQEDSAVYLCASSLEVADYNEQFFGPGTRLTVL.

This sequence joins TRBV20-1 and TRBJ1-2, with 7 bases fitting TRBD1. Unmatched junction bases numbered 11, after V lost 6 bases and J lost 1 base. This CDR3 is built from 15 residues. Germline V lookup: CDR1 DFQATT, CDR2 SNEGSKA (reference sequence). The CDR3: CSAPREGAFNYGYTF. The CDR3 DNA follows: TGCAGTGCCCCCCGGGAGGGGGCTTTTAACTATGGCTACACCTTC.

This chain links TRBV10-3 with TRBJ2-1; 13 positions agree with TRBD2. V shed 6 bases, J shed 9 bases, and the junction held 11 bases outside the gene matches. CDR1 and CDR2 from the germline V gene are ENHRY and SYGVKD. The CDR3 is 16 residues long. The CDR3 region has the DNA TGTGCCATCAGCGGGTCCCGGACTAGCGGGAGATCTGAGCAGTTCTTC. Its protein is CAISGSRTSGRSEQFF.

V gene TRBV7-9 combines with J gene TRBJ2-3; D might be TRBD1 (6 bases). This CDR3 is built from 18 residues. Trimming pared 0 bases from V and 0 bases from J, leaving 16 bases between. From germline, CDR1 is SEHNR and CDR2 FQNEAQ (reference sequence). The DNA of the CDR3 is TGTGCCAGCAGCTTAGCGTGGTTCGGAACAGGGAGCACAGATACGCAGTATTTT. Translated: CASSLAWFGTGSTDTQYF.

In its sample, this clonotype was seen a few times. V and J are TRBV12-3 or TRBV12-4 and TRBJ2-7, with 11 bases fitting TRBD2. This CDR3 region has 16 residues. V shed 3 bases and J 2 bases; nucleotides not matched to a gene: 6. In DNA form, the CDR3 reads TGTGCCAGCAGTTTTATAGCGGGAGGGGCCCCCTACGAGCAGTACTTC. This translates into CASSFIAGGAPYEQYF.

The sample holds many counts of this clonotype. This rearrangement joins TRBV7-6 to TRBJ2-7, with unresolved D. The CDR3 is made up of 13 amino acids. Germline CDR1 is SGHVS and CDR2 is FNYEAQ. V lost 0 bases and J lost 3, with 6 bases in between. The CDR3 coding sequence is TGTGCCAGCAGCTTAGCTTACGGCTACGAGCAGTACTTC. This gives the protein CASSLAYGYEQYF.